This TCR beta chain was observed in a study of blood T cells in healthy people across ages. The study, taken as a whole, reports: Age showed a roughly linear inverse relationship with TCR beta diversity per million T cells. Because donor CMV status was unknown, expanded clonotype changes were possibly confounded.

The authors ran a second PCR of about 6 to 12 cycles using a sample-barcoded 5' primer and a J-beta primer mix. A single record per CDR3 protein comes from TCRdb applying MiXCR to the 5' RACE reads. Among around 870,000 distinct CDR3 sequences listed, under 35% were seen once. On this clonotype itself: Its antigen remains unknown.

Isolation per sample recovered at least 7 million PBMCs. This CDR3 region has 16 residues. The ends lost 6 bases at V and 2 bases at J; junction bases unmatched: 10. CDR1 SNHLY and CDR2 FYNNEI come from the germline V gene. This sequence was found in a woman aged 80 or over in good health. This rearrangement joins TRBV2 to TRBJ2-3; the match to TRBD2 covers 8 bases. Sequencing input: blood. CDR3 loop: CASRTPSGGLTDTQYF. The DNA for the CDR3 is TGTGCCAGCAGGACCCCCAGCGGGGGACTCACAGATACGCAGTATTTT.